The source of this T cell receptor (beta chain) is a study of human T cells and chemical hapten exposure. As for the study in general: Donors were sensitized with 2% DPC on the upper inner arm.

This clonotype has just a few counts. Its antigen remains unknown. Time point meaning: patch test 2, 6 weeks after DPC sensitization. Treatment noted: therapeutic diphenylcyclopropenone sensitization with weekly scalp DPC. Total RNA extraction was carried out from unfractionated whole blood. TCRdb analysed the RACE reads with MiXCR anew, one entry per CDR3 protein. This table holds about 42,000 distinct CDR3 sequences, approximately 9% found once. General observations from the study: Patch test score was positively correlated with the counts of TCRs that had expanded at PT1.

V was pared by 5 bases and J by 0 bases, with 13 bases between. Germline V CDR1 and CDR2: GTSNPN, SVGIG (reference sequence). The CDR3 runs 14 residues. This TCR derives from a woman aged 40 to 50 with alopecia areata. Some clones in this sample may be carry-over from other donors' samples. The chain joins TRBV30 to TRBJ1-1; D is possibly TRBD1 (5 bases). Sequenced material: whole blood, taken in connection with sensitization to the hapten diphenylcyclopropenone (DPC). The CDR3 coding sequence is TGTGCCTGGGGTCCCATCAGGGTGAACACTGAAGCTTTCTTT. Protein: CAWGPIRVNTEAFF.